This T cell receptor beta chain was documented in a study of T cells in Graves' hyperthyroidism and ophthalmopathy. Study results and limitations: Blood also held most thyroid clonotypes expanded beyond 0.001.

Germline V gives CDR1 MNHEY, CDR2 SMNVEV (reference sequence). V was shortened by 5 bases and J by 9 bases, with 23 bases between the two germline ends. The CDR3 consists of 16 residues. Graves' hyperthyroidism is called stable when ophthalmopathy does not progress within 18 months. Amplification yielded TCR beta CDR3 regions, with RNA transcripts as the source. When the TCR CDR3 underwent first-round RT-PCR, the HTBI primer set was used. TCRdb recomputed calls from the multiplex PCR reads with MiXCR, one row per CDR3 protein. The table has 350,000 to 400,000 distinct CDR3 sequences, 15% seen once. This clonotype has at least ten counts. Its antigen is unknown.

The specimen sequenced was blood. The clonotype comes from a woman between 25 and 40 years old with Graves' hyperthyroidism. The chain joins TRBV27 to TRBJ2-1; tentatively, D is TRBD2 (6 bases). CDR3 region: CASSPPAMMTSVEQFF. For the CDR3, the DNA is TGTGCCAGCAGTCCGCCCGCCATGATGACTAGTGTTGAGCAGTTCTTC.